This TCR beta chain is drawn from a study of CD8+CD57+ T cells in acquired aplastic anemia. Study at large: Sorted CD4+ and CD8+ cells yielded around 3.3 ug of DNA on average. Broader study findings: CD8+ Simpson's diversity showed no significant patient-control difference.

The TCR beta profiling, which covered VDJ combination and CDR3 sequence, was carried out using genomic DNA as the template. TCRdb reprocessed the reads with MiXCR, giving one entry per CDR3 protein. This sample has some 410,000 distinct CDR3 sequences, with 55% to 70% found just once. With respect to this clonotype: The target antigen is unknown.

The CDR3 spans 14 residues. V lost 5 bases to trimming and J lost 8 bases; unmatched junction nucleotides: 8. The germline V gene encodes CDR1 MGHDK and CDR2 SYGVNS. The clonotype comes from a human donor in good health, serving as a control. The specimen was sorted CD4+, CD8+, or CD8+CD57+ T cells (not recorded which) from PBMCs. The chain has TRBV25-1 and TRBJ2-1; 8 bases line up with TRBD2. CDR3 coding DNA: TGTGCCAGCAGTCTACGGGGGGGGGCGCATGAGCAGTTCTTC. Its protein product is CASSLRGGAHEQFF.